Listed here are 23 T cell receptor beta chains from one sample, sequenced in a study of tumor-infiltrating lymphocytes in localized non-small cell lung cancer. Data came from immunoSEQ multiplex PCR; TCRdb stores just in-frame clones and leaves some out. The sample yields 15,000 to 20,000 clones, approximately 80% seen once. The sample taken for sequencing was lung tumor tissue. The receptors derive from a human donor with non-small cell lung cancer.

The rearrangement links TRBV5-1 to TRBJ2-5; TRBD1 matches at 11 bases. The CDR3 loop spans 16 amino acids. V lost 4 bases and J lost 4; bases outside the gene matches: 9. Germline V CDR1 and CDR2: SGHRS, YFSETQ. This CDR3 is CASSTPGQGVGETQYF. The CDR3 DNA reads TGCGCCAGCAGCACGCCGGGACAGGGGGTAGGAGAGACCCAGTACTTC.

This clone was recorded only once. J is TRBJ1-5 and V is TRBV6-1, with D possibly being TRBD1 (5 bases). This CDR3 comprises 15 residues. The V end lost 2 bases, the J end lost 4 bases, and 12 bases lay between the germline ends. The germline CDR1 and CDR2 sequences are MNHNS and SASEGT. The CDR3 DNA is TGTGCCAGCAGTGAAAACCCATGGGGGAATCAGCCCCAGCATTTT. It yields the protein CASSENPWGNQPQHF.

The chain joins TRBV10-3 to TRBJ2-7; D unclear. The CDR3 runs 12 residues. Trimming left V 2 bases short and J 2 bases short, with 4 bases between. Germline assignment: CDR1 ENHRY and CDR2 SYGVKD. CDR3 bases: TGTGCCATCAGTGAGAGCACCTACGAGCAGTACTTC. It is translated as CAISESTYEQYF.

In regard to this clone: Other DNA sequences in this sample translate to the same CDR3. This chain joins TRBV10-3 and TRBJ1-1, with D unresolved. Trimming removed 1 base at V and 1 base at J, with 7 bases between. CDR3 size: 14 residues. Germline CDR1 reads ENHRY; CDR2 reads SYGVKD. CDR3 amino acids: CAISELASNTEAFF. The CDR3 bases are TGTGCCATCAGTGAGTTGGCGTCGAACACTGAAGCTTTCTTT.

The CDR3 protein is CASSWISGSSYEQYF. CDR3 DNA: TGCGCCAGCAGCTGGATTAGCGGATCCTCCTACGAGCAGTACTTC. The chain recombines TRBV5-1 with TRBJ2-7; a weak D match, TRBD2 (6 bases). Trimming shortened V by 3 bases and J by 0 bases, and 13 bases separated the two germline ends. The CDR3 has 15 residues. The germline V gene has CDR1 SGHRS and CDR2 YFSETQ. The whole variable domain, filled in from reference TRBV5-1 and TRBJ2-7, reads KAGVTQTPRYLIKTRGQQVTLSCSPISGHRSVSWYQQTPGQGLQFLFEYFSETQRNKGNFPGRFSGRQFSNSRSEMNVSTLELGDSALYLCASSWISGSSYEQYFGPGTRLTVT.

The chain carries TRBV28 and TRBJ1-4; no firm D call. Germline loops: CDR1 MDHEN, CDR2 SYDVKM. The V end lost 2 bases, the J end lost 0 bases, and 4 bases lay between the germline ends. The CDR3 consists of 14 residues. The CDR3 reads CASSLRATNEKLFF. DNA of the CDR3: TGTGCCAGCAGTTTAAGGGCAACTAATGAAAAACTGTTTTTT.

The V gene is TRBV5-4, the J gene TRBJ2-1; D gene ambiguous. The CDR3 runs 13 residues. Germline lookup yields CDR1 SGHNT and CDR2 YYREEE (reference sequence). The ends were cut back, 0 bases at V and 6 bases at J, with 7 bases in the middle. The CDR3 DNA is TGTGCCAGCAGCTTGGGACCGAGCAATGAGCAGTTCTTC. Protein product: CASSLGPSNEQFF.

The chain recombines TRBV5-4 with TRBJ1-3; 8 bases align to TRBD1. CDR3 length: 14 residues. The V gene's germline CDR1 is SGHNT and CDR2 YYREEE (reference sequence). The J segment lost 8 bases and the V segment lost 4 bases, leaving 8 bases of the junction unmatched. CDR3 DNA sequence: TGTGCCAGCAGCCAAACAGGGGGTGGTGACACCATATATTTT. Its protein product is CASSQTGGGDTIYF.

In this sample, this clone turned up a few times. The rearrangement uses TRBV7-9 and TRBJ2-7, with D possibly matching TRBD2 (6 bases). This CDR3 region has 13 residues. V gave up 3 bases and J gave up 5 bases, with 11 bases separating them. Germline V gives CDR1 SEHNR, CDR2 FQNEAQ (reference sequence). As DNA, the CDR3 is TGTGCCAGCAGCTTTGGGGGGAAGGACGAGCAGTACTTC. It codes for CASSFGGKDEQYF.

The rearrangement links TRBV5-1 to TRBJ2-5, with TRBD1 identical over 9 bases. CDR1 and CDR2 (germline): SGHRS, YFSETQ. The CDR3 spans 14 residues. V shed 4 bases and J 4 bases; nucleotides not matched to a gene: 5. The CDR3 here is CASSHGQGRETQYF. In nucleotides, the CDR3 is TGCGCCAGCAGCCATGGACAGGGGAGAGAGACCCAGTACTTC. The whole variable domain, remainder taken from reference TRBV5-1 and TRBJ2-5, is KAGVTQTPRYLIKTRGQQVTLSCSPISGHRSVSWYQQTPGQGLQFLFEYFSETQRNKGNFPGRFSGRQFSNSRSEMNVSTLELGDSALYLCASSHGQGRETQYFGPGTRLLVL.

DNA for the CDR3: TGCGCCAGCAGCTTGTTTTTTGCGGGGGGCGACACTGAAGCTTTCTTT. This sequence encodes CASSLFFAGGDTEAFF. The genes are TRBV5-1 and TRBJ1-1; the D gene is possibly TRBD1 (6 bases). Germline CDR1 reads SGHRS; CDR2 reads YFSETQ. The CDR3 spans 16 residues. Trimming removed 1 base at V and 3 bases at J, with 16 bases between.

J is TRBJ2-7 and V is TRBV19; 10 positions agree with TRBD1. CDR1 LNHDA and CDR2 SQIVND come from the germline V gene (reference sequence). V lost 6 bases, J lost 3 bases, and 2 bases stayed unmatched. The CDR3 totals 13 residues. The CDR3 bases are TGTGCCAGTAGCCGGACAGGGGGCTACGAGCAGTACTTC. It is translated as CASSRTGGYEQYF.

The V call is TRBV4-2, the J call TRBJ2-3, with 8 positions matching TRBD2. Germline values: CDR1 LGHNA, CDR2 YNFKEQ. J gave up 4 bases and V 1 base, and 13 bases lay outside the gene matches. The CDR3 runs 18 residues. DNA of the CDR3: TGTGCCAGCAGCCAAGGGCCGGGAGGGCCGTGGAGCGCAGATACGCAGTATTTT. Its translation: CASSQGPGGPWSADTQYF.

V and J are TRBV27 and TRBJ2-7; no clear D. The germline V and J ends were trimmed by 6 bases and 2 bases, with 17 bases remaining between them. Germline V lookup: CDR1 MNHEY, CDR2 SMNVEV (reference sequence). The CDR3 runs to 15 residues. The CDR3 DNA is TGTGCCAGCAGCTTACCGATAGGGTACCCCTACGAGCAGTACTTC. It is translated as CASSLPIGYPYEQYF.

The chain has TRBV29-1 and TRBJ1-3, with TRBD1 as a possible D gene (5 bases). Trimming removed 5 bases at V and 0 bases at J, with 32 bases between. This CDR3 is built from 21 residues. Germline V gene lookup returns CDR1 SQVTM and CDR2 ANQGSEA. As DNA, the CDR3 is TGCAGCGTTCCTCCACGCAGGAGACAGCGGACCGATATTGGCTCTGGAAACACCATATATTTT. This gives the protein CSVPPRRRQRTDIGSGNTIYF. Full variable domain (remainder filled in from reference TRBV29-1 and TRBJ1-3): SAVISQKPSRDICQRGTSLTIQCQVDSQVTMMFWYRQQPGQSLTLIATANQGSEATYESGFVIDKFPISRPNLTFSTLTVSNMSPEDSSIYLCSVPPRRRQRTDIGSGNTIYFGEGSWLTVV.

The CDR3, as DNA: TGTGCCAGCAGTGCCCACACCCTCAGCGGGAGGCAGATGTACGAGCAGTACTTC. Amino acids: CASSAHTLSGRQMYEQYF. The chain has TRBV25-1 and TRBJ2-7; 9 bases fit TRBD2. CDR1 is MGHDK, CDR2 SYGVNS, per germline. V shed 4 bases, J shed 4 bases, and the junction held 17 bases outside the gene matches. The CDR3 covers 18 residues.

This chain uses TRBV4-3 with TRBJ1-3, with D hard to call. The V end lost 2 bases, the J end lost 0 bases, and 2 bases lay between the germline ends. CDR3 length equals 13 residues. Germline CDR1 reads LGHNA; CDR2 reads YSLEER. CDR3 in amino acids: CASSQNSGNTIYF. The CDR3 region has the DNA TGCGCCAGCAGCCAAAACTCTGGAAACACCATATATTTT.

J is TRBJ2-2 and V is TRBV9, with TRBD1 identical over 9 bases. CDR1 is SGDLS and CDR2 is YYNGEE in the germline V gene. The ends lost 0 bases at V and 4 bases at J; junction bases unmatched: 4. The CDR3 runs 16 residues. CDR3 nucleotide sequence: TGTGCCAGCAGCGTAGCCGGGACAGGGTTCACCGGGGAGCTGTTTTTT. Translating gives CASSVAGTGFTGELFF.

This clone was counted a single time. CDR3 amino acids: CASSPGITDTQYF. As DNA, the CDR3 is TGTGCCAGCTCACCGGGGATCACAGATACGCAGTATTTT. The chain uses TRBV18 and TRBJ2-3, with unresolved D. CDR1 and CDR2 from the germline V gene are KGHSH and LQKENI. The CDR3 has 13 amino acids. V gave up 3 bases and J gave up 2 bases, with 6 bases separating them.

The rearrangement joins TRBV30 to TRBJ1-1; no clear D. The CDR3 is 15 amino acids. Germline V gives CDR1 GTSNPN, CDR2 SVGIG (reference sequence). Trimming left V 2 bases short and J 3 bases short, with 16 bases between. For the CDR3, the DNA is TGTGCCTGGAGTCCCCAGACCCGGTTGGACACTGAAGCTTTCTTT. It is translated as CAWSPQTRLDTEAFF.

V gene TRBV5-1 combines with J gene TRBJ2-3, with 8 nucleotides matching TRBD2. The V segment lost 2 bases and the J segment 3 bases; nucleotides outside the gene matches: 5. Germline V gives CDR1 SGHRS, CDR2 YFSETQ. The length of the CDR3 is 15 residues. The CDR3 spells CASSLSGSRTDTQYF. The CDR3 bases are TGCGCCAGCAGCTTAAGCGGGAGTAGGACAGATACGCAGTATTTT.

The genes are TRBV7-9 and TRBJ1-1; D is unresolved. Germline-derived CDR1 and CDR2 are SEHNR and FQNEAQ (reference sequence). This CDR3 is 15 amino acids long. Trimming shortened V by 7 bases and J by 0 bases, and 15 bases separated the two germline ends. CDR3 sequence reads: CASTPDFYLNTEAFF. The DNA for the CDR3 is TGTGCCAGCACCCCCGATTTCTATTTGAACACTGAAGCTTTCTTT.

This clone was observed a handful of times. The rearrangement uses TRBV21-1 and TRBJ2-5; the DNA was not compared with TRBD2, the D call given in the table. TRBV21-1 constitutes a pseudogene. This CDR3 is built from 15 residues. The CDR3 nucleotides read TGTGCCAGCAGCAAAGGTCCTAGCGGCCAAGAGACCCAGTACTTC. This translates into CASSKGPSGQETQYF.